This T cell receptor (beta chain) was identified in a study of T cells in Graves' hyperthyroidism and ophthalmopathy. Authors of the study amplified TCR beta CDR3 regions from RNA transcripts. The primer set for the first-round RT-PCR of the TCR CDR3 was HTBI. TCRdb ran MiXCR on the multiplex PCR reads and lists one entry per CDR3 protein. This sample has about 500,000 distinct CDR3 sequences, with 15% to 20% found just once. Diagnosis rested on symptoms, serum thyroxine and TRAb, thyroid ultrasound, and orbital computed tomography. The authors took PBMCs from 10 ml fresh peripheral blood. Per germline, CDR1 SGHRS and CDR2 YFSETQ. V dropped 0 bases and J dropped 2 bases, with 10 bases sitting between them. This CDR3 is built from 15 residues. This clonotype came up many times.

The sequence came from a woman under 40 with Graves' ophthalmopathy. The sample taken for sequencing was blood. This sequence joins TRBV5-1 and TRBJ2-3; no reliable D call. The CDR3 nucleotides read TGCGCCAGCAGCTTGGTTGCGCCAGACACAGATACGCAGTATTTT. Protein product: CASSLVAPDTDTQYF.